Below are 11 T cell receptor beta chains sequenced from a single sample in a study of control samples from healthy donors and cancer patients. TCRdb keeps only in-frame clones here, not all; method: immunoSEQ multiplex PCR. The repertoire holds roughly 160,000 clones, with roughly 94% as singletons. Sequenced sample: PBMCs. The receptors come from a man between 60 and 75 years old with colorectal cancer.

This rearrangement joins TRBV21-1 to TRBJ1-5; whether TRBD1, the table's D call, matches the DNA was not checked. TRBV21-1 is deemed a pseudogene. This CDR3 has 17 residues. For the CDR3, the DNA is TGTGCCAGCAGCAAAAACTATAGGACAGGGGGCCATCAGCCCCAGCATTTT. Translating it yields CASSKNYRTGGHQPQHF.

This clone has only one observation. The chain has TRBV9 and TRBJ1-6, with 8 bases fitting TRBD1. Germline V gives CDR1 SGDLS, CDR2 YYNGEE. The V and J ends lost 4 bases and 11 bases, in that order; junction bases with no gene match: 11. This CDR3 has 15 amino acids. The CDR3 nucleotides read TGTGCCAGCAGCCCCCAGGGGGCGTTAAGTACACCCCTCCACTTT. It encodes CASSPQGALSTPLHF. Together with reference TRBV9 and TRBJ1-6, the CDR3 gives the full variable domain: DSGVTQTPKHLITATGQRVTLRCSPRSGDLSVYWYQQSLDQGLQFLIQYYNGEERAKGNILERFSAQQFPDLHSELNLSSLELGDSALYFCASSPQGALSTPLHFGNGTRLTVT.

The CDR3 is CASRRGSGTGEYTYEQYF. Written as DNA, the CDR3 is TGTGCCAGCAGGAGAGGTTCCGGGACAGGGGAATATACCTACGAGCAGTACTTC. The V and J genes are TRBV7-9 and TRBJ2-7; TRBD1 aligns across 10 bases. The CDR3 is 18 residues long. The V gene end was trimmed by 6 bases and the J gene end by 2 bases; junction bases not matched to a gene: 16. The germline gives CDR1 SEHNR, CDR2 FQNEAQ (reference sequence).

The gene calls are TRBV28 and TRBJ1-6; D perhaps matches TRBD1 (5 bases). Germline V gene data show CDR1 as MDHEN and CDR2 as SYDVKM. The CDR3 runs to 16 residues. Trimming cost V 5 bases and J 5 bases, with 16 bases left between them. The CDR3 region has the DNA TGTGCCAGCAGTCTCCCGGGGGGGGAGGATAATTCACCCCTCCACTTT. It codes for CASSLPGGEDNSPLHF. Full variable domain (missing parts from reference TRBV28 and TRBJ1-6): DVKVTQSSRYLVKRTGEKVFLECVQDMDHENMFWYRQDPGLGLRLIYFSYDVKMKEKGDIPEGYSVSREKKERFSLILESASTNQTSMYLCASSLPGGEDNSPLHFGNGTRLTVT.

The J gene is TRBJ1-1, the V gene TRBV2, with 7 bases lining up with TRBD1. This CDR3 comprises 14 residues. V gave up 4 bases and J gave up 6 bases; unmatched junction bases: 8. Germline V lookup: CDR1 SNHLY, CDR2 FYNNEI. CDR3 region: CASSAPGQRSEAFF. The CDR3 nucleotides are TGTGCCAGCAGTGCCCCGGGACAGAGGTCTGAAGCTTTCTTT. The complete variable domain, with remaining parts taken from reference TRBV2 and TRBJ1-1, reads EPEVTQTPSHQVTQMGQEVILRCVPISNHLYFYWYRQILGQKVEFLVSFYNNEISEKSEIFDDQFSVERPDGSNFTLKIRSTKLEDSAMYFCASSAPGQRSEAFFGQGTRLTVV.

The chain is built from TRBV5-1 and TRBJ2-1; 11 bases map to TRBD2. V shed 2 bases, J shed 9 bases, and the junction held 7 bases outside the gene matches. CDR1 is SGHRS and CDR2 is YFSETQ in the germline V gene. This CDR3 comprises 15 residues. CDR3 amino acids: CASSLLAGDPGEQFF. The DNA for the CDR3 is TGCGCCAGCAGCTTACTAGCGGGGGACCCGGGTGAGCAGTTCTTC.

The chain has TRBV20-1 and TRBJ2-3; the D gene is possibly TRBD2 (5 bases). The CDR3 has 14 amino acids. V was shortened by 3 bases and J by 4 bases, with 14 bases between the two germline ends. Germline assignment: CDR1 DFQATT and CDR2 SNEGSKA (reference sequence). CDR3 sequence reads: CSASIGASSDTQYF. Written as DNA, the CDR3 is TGCAGTGCTAGTATTGGCGCTAGCTCAGATACGCAGTATTTT.

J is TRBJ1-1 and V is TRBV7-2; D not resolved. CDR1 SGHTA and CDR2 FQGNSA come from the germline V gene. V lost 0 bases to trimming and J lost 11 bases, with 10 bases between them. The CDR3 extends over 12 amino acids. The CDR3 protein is CASSLAGPLAFF. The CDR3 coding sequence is TGTGCCAGCAGCTTAGCAGGACCGCTCGCTTTCTTT.

Here the CDR3 reads CASSEYRTGNTEAFF. The CDR3, as DNA: TGTGCCAGCAGTGAATATCGGACAGGGAACACTGAAGCTTTCTTT. This chain connects TRBV6-1 to TRBJ1-1; 7 bases agree with TRBD1. The CDR3 extends over 15 amino acids. J gave up 1 base and V 2 bases, and 4 bases lay outside the gene matches. Germline CDR1 MNHNS, CDR2 SASEGT.

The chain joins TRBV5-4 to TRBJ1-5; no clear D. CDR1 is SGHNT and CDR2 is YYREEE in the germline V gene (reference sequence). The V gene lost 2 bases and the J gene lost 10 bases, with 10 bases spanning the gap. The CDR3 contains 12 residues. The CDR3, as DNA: TGTGCCAGCAGCTTACCCGAGGGACCCCAGCATTTT. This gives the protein CASSLPEGPQHF. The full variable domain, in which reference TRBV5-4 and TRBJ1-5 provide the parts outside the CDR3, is ETGVTQSPTHLIKTRGQQVTLRCSSQSGHNTVSWYQQALGQGPQFIFQYYREEENGRGNFPPRFSGLQFPNYSSELNVNALELDDSALYLCASSLPEGPQHFGDGTRLSIL.

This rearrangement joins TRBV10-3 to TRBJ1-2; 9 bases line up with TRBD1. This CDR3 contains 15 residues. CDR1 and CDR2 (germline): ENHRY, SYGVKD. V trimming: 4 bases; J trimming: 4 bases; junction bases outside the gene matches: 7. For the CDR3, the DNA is TGTGCCATCAGTGTCACCGGGACAGGGAGCTATGGCTACACCTTC. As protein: CAISVTGTGSYGYTF.